This T cell receptor beta chain was sequenced for a study of Ad26.COV2.S vaccination and SARS-CoV-2 variants. About the study: Each vaccinee took Ad26.COV2.S intramuscularly, once or twice 56 days apart. Broader study findings: Placebo recipients showed lower spike-specific TCR breadth than vaccinees. Non-spike TCR breadth showed similarity between vaccine and placebo recipients.

Stated treatment: around 19 received Ad26.COV2.S at low or high dose, single or two shots; several received placebo; per-sample allocation not given. Samples were taken on day 63 after the first vaccine or placebo injection. With V trimmed by 4 bases and J by 4 bases, 7 bases remained unmatched. The CDR3 sequence is 15 residues long. Germline-derived CDR1 and CDR2 are SGHTA and FQGNSA. The repertoire was sequenced with immunoSEQ multiplex PCR; TCRdb's copy has only in-frame clones and lacks some. The sample shows 350,000 to 500,000 clones, 90% of them seen only once. Concerning this clone itself: Its antigen is unidentified.

The sequencing here drew on peripheral blood, taken in a trial of Ad26.COV2.S vaccine versus placebo. The receptor was isolated from a person between 18 and 59 years old who received the Ad26.COV2.S COVID-19 vaccine or a placebo. The V gene is TRBV7-2, the J gene TRBJ2-5; 9 nucleotides agree with TRBD1. CDR3 protein: CASSSGQGRGETQYF. The CDR3 nucleotides are TGTGCCAGCAGCTCTGGACAGGGGAGGGGAGAGACCCAGTACTTC.